A single T cell receptor (beta chain) is shown here with its context. What it recognizes is unknown. CDR3 length equals 18 residues. Germline V gene lookup returns CDR1 MNHNS and CDR2 SASEGT. The V end was cut by 3 bases, the J end by 0 bases, with 18 bases between. This record comes from a study of T cell responses to AZD1222 COVID-19 vaccine. Whole-study results and caveats: Seropositive status at baseline applied to only six AZD1222 recipients. Variant regions that are unmutated are reportedly the target of nearly half of spike-specific TCRs. Increased Spike-specific TCR breadth and depth were observed after two AZD1222 doses.

Some second doses came at about 4 weeks and others at about 12 weeks; these were pooled. Using immunoSEQ multiplex PCR, the repertoire was profiled, and TCRdb retains in-frame clones only, with some absent. The table includes about 180,000 clones, about 93% detected once. Here the sequenced sample was peripheral blood, taken 28 days after the second AZD1222 dose. The chain combines TRBV6-1 with TRBJ1-5; a possible D gene is TRBD1 (6 bases). The receptor was derived from an adult who received the AZD1222 COVID-19 vaccine. In nucleotides, the CDR3 is TGTGCCAGCAGTGAGTTCAGGGGATGGGTAGATAGCAATCAGCCCCAGCATTTT. Residues: CASSEFRGWVDSNQPQHF.